Below, one TCR beta chain is given with its context. Its antigen remains unknown. The data belong to a study of cytomegalovirus exposure and HLA in healthy donors. Across the study: Early on, a data release was issued that held 80 million or so unique TCRs from HLA-typed donors. Study-level findings and limits: The records held CMV serostatus as the only immune exposure information. In a later analysis, TCR beta V- and J-gene trimming showed a link to a missense DCLRE1C variant. A prior analysis recorded that most TCR beta V segments were productive about 87% or about 30% of the time.

V lost 5 bases to trimming and J lost 8 bases, with 26 bases between them. Germline CDR1 and CDR2: SGHDT and YYEEEE. CDR3 length: 17 amino acids. The PCR was carried out with 60 Vbeta primers and 13 Jbeta primers. Generated by immunoSEQ multiplex PCR, the TCRdb table keeps only in-frame clones and is missing some. The table shows 120,000 or so clones, with about three quarters occurring only once. The sequenced sample consisted of PBMCs. This sequence joins TRBV5-6 and TRBJ2-1, with TRBD2 as a possible D gene (7 bases). This TCR was recovered from a female donor in good health and CMV-seronegative. The CDR3: CASRKQGFTGLVHEQFF. In DNA form, the CDR3 reads TGTGCCAGCAGAAAACAGGGATTCACCGGACTAGTTCATGAGCAGTTCTTC.